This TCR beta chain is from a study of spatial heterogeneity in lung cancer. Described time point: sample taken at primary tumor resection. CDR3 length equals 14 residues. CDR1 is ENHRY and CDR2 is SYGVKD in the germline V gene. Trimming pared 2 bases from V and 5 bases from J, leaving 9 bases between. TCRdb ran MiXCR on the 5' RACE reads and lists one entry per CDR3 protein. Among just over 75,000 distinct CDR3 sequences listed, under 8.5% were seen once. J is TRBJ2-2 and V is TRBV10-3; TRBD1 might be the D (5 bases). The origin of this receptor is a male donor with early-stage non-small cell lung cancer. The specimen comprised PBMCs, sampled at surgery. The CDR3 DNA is TGTGCCATCAGTGAGGCAGGGATAACCGGGGAGCTGTTTTTT. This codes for CAISEAGITGELFF.